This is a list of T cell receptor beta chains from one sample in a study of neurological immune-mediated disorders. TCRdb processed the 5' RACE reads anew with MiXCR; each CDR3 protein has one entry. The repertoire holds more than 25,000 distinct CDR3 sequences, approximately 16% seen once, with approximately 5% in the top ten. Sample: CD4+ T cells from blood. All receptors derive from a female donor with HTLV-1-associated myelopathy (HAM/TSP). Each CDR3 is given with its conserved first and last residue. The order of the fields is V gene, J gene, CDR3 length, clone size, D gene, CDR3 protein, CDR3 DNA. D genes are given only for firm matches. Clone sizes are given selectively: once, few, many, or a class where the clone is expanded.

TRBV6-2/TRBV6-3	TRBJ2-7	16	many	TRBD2	CASSLDELAGRYEQYF	TGTGCCAGCAGTTTGGATGAGCTAGCGGGAAGGTACGAGCAGTACTTC
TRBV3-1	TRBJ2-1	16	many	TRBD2	CASSQWAAGGKNEQFF	TGTGCCAGCAGCCAATGGGCAGCGGGAGGAAAGAATGAGCAGTTCTTC
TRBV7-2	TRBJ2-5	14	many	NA	CASSLGGGQGTQYF	TGTGCCAGCAGCTTAGGTGGGGGGCAGGGGACCCAGTACTTC
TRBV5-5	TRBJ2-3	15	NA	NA	CASSLDRPGIDTQYF	TGTGCCAGCAGCTTGGACAGGCCGGGTATAGATACGCAGTATTTT
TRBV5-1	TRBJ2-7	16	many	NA	CASSLVGGHGSYEQYF	TGCGCCAGCAGCTTGGTGGGGGGGCACGGGTCCTACGAGCAGTACTTC
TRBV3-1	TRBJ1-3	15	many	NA	CASFGQTLSGNTIYF	TGTGCCAGCTTCGGACAGACTCTCTCTGGAAACACCATATATTTT
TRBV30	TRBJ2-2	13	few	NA	CAWSVQYTGELFF	TGTGCCTGGAGTGTACAGTACACCGGGGAGCTGTTTTTT
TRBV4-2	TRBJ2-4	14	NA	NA	CASSQGGAGDIQYF	TGTGCCAGCAGCCAAGGGGGCGCGGGTGACATTCAGTACTTC
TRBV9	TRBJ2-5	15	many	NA	CASSVEYSLQETQYF	TGTGCCAGCAGCGTAGAGTACAGCCTCCAAGAGACCCAGTACTTC
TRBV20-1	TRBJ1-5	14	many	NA	CSALRAYSNQPQHF	TGCAGTGCGCTTAGGGCTTATAGCAATCAGCCCCAGCATTTT
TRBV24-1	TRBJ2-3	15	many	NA	CATSDTDGRSGTQYF	TGTGCCACCAGTGATACGGACGGACGGAGTGGTACGCAGTATTTT
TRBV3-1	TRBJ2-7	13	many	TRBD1	CASRKGTAYEQYF	TGTGCCAGCAGAAAGGGGACAGCCTACGAGCAGTACTTC
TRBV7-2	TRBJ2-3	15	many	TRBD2	CASSLLGGITDTQYF	TGTGCCAGCAGCCTCCTCGGGGGGATCACAGATACGCAGTATTTT
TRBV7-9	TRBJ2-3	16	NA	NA	CASSQGASGVTDTQYF	TGTGCCAGCAGCCAGGGGGCTAGCGGGGTCACAGATACGCAGTATTTT
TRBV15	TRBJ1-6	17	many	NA	CATSRSPVGALNSPLHF	TGTGCCACCAGCAGAAGCCCGGTGGGGGCGCTTAATTCACCCCTCCACTTT
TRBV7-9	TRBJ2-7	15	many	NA	CASSPRAAVGDEQYF	TGTGCCAGCAGCCCCCGGGCCGCTGTGGGGGACGAGCAGTACTTC
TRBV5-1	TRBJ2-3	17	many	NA	CASSLAQYPTSTDTQYF	TGCGCCAGCAGCTTGGCCCAATATCCGACTAGCACAGATACGCAGTATTTT
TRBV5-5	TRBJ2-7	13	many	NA	CASSRPASGEQYF	TGTGCCAGCAGCCGGCCCGCCTCGGGCGAGCAGTACTTC
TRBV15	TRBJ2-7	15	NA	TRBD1	CVTSSRTGNTYEQYF	TGTGTCACCAGCAGTCGGACAGGTAATACCTACGAGCAGTACTTC
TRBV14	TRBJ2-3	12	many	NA	CASSPGANTQYF	TGTGCCAGCAGCCCCGGGGCTAATACGCAGTATTTT
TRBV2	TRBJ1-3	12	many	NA	CASSEDGNTIYF	TGTGCCAGCAGTGAAGACGGAAACACCATATATTTT
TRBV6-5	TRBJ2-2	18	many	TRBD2	CASSPWDYSNANTGELFF	TGTGCCAGCAGTCCCTGGGACTATAGTAACGCGAACACCGGGGAGCTGTTTTTT
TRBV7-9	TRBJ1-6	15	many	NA	CASGPPPDEDGTLHF	TGTGCCAGCGGTCCCCCCCCGGACGAAGATGGGACCCTCCACTTT
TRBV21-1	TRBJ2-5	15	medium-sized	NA	CASSPPAGDQETQYF	TGTGCCAGCAGCCCCCCGGCGGGAGATCAAGAGACCCAGTACTTC
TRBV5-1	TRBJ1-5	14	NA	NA	CASSRGGLDQPQHF	TGCGCCAGCAGCCGGGGGGGGTTGGATCAGCCCCAGCATTTT
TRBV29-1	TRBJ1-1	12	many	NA	CSVEVQGWKAFF	TGCAGCGTTGAAGTTCAGGGGTGGAAGGCTTTCTTT
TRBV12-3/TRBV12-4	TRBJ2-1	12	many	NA	CASTSVRVEQFF	TGTGCCAGCACTTCCGTCCGGGTTGAGCAGTTCTTC
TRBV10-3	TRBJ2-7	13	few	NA	CAISAQDDYEQYF	TGTGCCATCAGCGCCCAGGACGATTACGAGCAGTACTTC
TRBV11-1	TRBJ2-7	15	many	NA	CASSLATEKAYEQYF	TGTGCCAGCAGCCTCGCGACCGAAAAAGCCTACGAGCAGTACTTC
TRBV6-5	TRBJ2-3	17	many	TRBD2	CASSTGRSGRVTDTQYF	TGTGCCAGCAGTACCGGCCGGAGCGGGAGAGTCACAGATACGCAGTATTTT
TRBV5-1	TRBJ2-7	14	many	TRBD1	CASRSQTGGELQYF	TGCGCCAGCAGATCTCAGACAGGGGGTGAGCTACAGTACTTC
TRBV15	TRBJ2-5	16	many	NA	CATSRDLGTRQETQYF	TGTGCCACCAGCAGAGATCTAGGGACCCGACAAGAGACCCAGTACTTC
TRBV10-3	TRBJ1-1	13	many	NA	CAISDGGNTEAFF	TGTGCCATCAGTGATGGAGGGAACACTGAAGCTTTCTTT
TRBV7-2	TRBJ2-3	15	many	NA	CASSLGGIGTDTQYF	TGTGCCAGCAGCTTAGGCGGGATCGGCACAGATACGCAGTATTTT
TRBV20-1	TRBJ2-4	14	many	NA	CSARGDTYRNIQYF	TGCAGTGCTAGGGGGGACACCTACCGTAACATTCAGTACTTC
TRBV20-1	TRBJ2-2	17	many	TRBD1	CSARGGTGGANTGELFF	TGCAGTGCTAGAGGTGGGACAGGGGGCGCGAACACCGGGGAGCTGTTTTTT
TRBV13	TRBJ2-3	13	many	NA	CASSSSGPDTQYF	TGTGCCAGCAGTTCCAGCGGGCCAGATACGCAGTATTTT